This T cell receptor (beta chain) was found in a study of blood T cell repertoires in COVID-19. Clones were sequenced by immunoSEQ multiplex PCR, and TCRdb holds only the in-frame ones, with some missing. The sample consists of about 320,000 clones, around 90% of them appearing once. The CDR3 sequence is 14 residues long. The V gene's germline CDR1 is SGHTA and CDR2 FQGTGA. The V and J ends lost 4 bases and 7 bases respectively, with 15 bases between them. This rearrangement joins TRBV7-3 to TRBJ2-3, with D possibly matching TRBD2 (6 bases). The receptor's source is a woman between 18 and 30 years old who had recovered from COVID-19. Sequenced material: PBMCs or T cells enriched from blood (not recorded which). The CDR3 region is CASSSPEGGYTQYF. The CDR3 region has the DNA TGTGCCAGCAGCTCCCCCGAGGGAGGTTATACGCAGTATTTT.